This entry lists 13 T cell receptor beta chains sequenced from one sample in a study of regulatory T cells in long-lasting Graves disease. iRepertoire HTBI primers and Arm-PCR of CDR3 regions built TCR beta libraries. TCRdb processed the multiplex PCR reads anew with MiXCR; each CDR3 protein has one entry. Here the sample spans 680,000 or so distinct CDR3 sequences, 15% to 20% being singletons. Time point described: newly diagnosed GD, antithyroid drugs for less than 3 months. RNA extracted from PBMCs served as the sequencing template. These same records also appear under a second study, on T cells in Graves' hyperthyroidism and ophthalmopathy.

This sample comprised peripheral blood mononuclear cells (PBMCs), obtained at new diagnosis, from a patient treated with antithyroid drugs. The receptor source for this set is a woman aged 30 to 39 with Graves disease.

This clonotype has at least ten counts. This chain connects TRBV19 to TRBJ1-2; D call uncertain. Trimming shortened V by 10 bases and J by 5 bases, and 14 bases separated the two germline ends. The CDR3 contains 12 residues. The germline V gene has CDR1 LNHDA and CDR2 SQIVND (reference sequence). Here the CDR3 DNA reads TGTGCCACGAGGCCGCGAAATTATGGCTACACCTTC. Its translation is CATRPRNYGYTF.

This clonotype appeared many times. The rearrangement uses TRBV12-5 and TRBJ2-5, with D uncertain. Germline values: CDR1 LGHNT, CDR2 FRNRAP. Trimming took 7 bases from V and 4 from J, leaving 10 bases between them. CDR3 length equals 12 residues. The CDR3 nucleotides are TGTGCTAGTGCCGTCTGGTCAGAGACCCAGTACTTC. It is translated as CASAVWSETQYF. The full variable domain, completed using reference TRBV12-5 and TRBJ2-5, is DARVTQTPRHKVTEMGQEVTMRCQPILGHNTVFWYRQTMMQGLELLAYFRNRAPLDDSGMPKDRFSAEMPDATLATLKIQPSEPRDSAVYFCASAVWSETQYFGPGTRLLVL.

V usage is TRBV3-1 and J usage is TRBJ2-7; 7 bases line up with TRBD2. Unmatched junction bases numbered 8, after V lost 4 bases and J lost 5 bases. There are 14 residues in the CDR3. Per germline, CDR1 LGHDT and CDR2 YNNKEL (reference sequence). In nucleotides, the CDR3 is TGTGCCAGCAGCCCCCCGGGGAGGGGCGACGAGCAGTACTTC. Its translation: CASSPPGRGDEQYF.

This clonotype was picked up many times. The chain joins TRBV12-3 or TRBV12-4 to TRBJ2-1, with D maybe TRBD1 (7 bases). This CDR3 region has 16 residues. The V end was cut by 2 bases, the J end by 0 bases, with 11 bases between. The CDR3 reads CASSLRQGGSYNEQFF. CDR3 sequence (DNA): TGTGCCAGCAGTTTAAGACAGGGAGGCTCCTACAATGAGCAGTTCTTC.

This clonotype has more than one count but fewer than ten. V usage is TRBV29-1 and J usage is TRBJ2-1; 12 nucleotides line up with TRBD2. V lost 7 bases, J lost 6 bases, and 4 bases stayed unmatched. CDR1 is SQVTM, CDR2 ANQGSEA, per germline. This CDR3 has 13 residues. The CDR3 region is CSAGLAGLNEQFF. The CDR3 DNA reads TGCAGCGCCGGACTAGCGGGACTCAATGAGCAGTTCTTC.

This clonotype was seen only once. A much larger clone differs from this one at a single base, so this may be a read error. The rearrangement uses TRBV30 and TRBJ1-5; D is ambiguous. The length of the CDR3 is 14 residues. Germline CDR1 and CDR2: GTSNPN and SVGIG (reference sequence). Here the CDR3 reads CAWSISGWNRPQHF. CDR3 sequence (DNA): TGTGCCTGGAGTATATCAGGTTGGAATCGGCCCCAGCATTTT.

The chain has TRBV6-7 and TRBJ2-2, with 7 bases that match TRBD2. TRBV6-7 is an ORF; its function is uncertain. The CDR3 length is 18 residues. V gave up 0 bases and J gave up 0 bases; unmatched junction bases: 7. The CDR3 DNA is TGTGCCAGCAGTTACTCGAATCTAGCGGTCTCGAACACCGGGGAGCTGTTTTTT. Translated, it gives CASSYSNLAVSNTGELFF.

V and J are TRBV28 and TRBJ2-3; either TRBD1 or TRBD2 may fit D (5 bases each). The germline V gene encodes CDR1 MDHEN and CDR2 SYDVKM. V dropped 3 bases and J dropped 2 bases, with 9 bases sitting between them. This CDR3 has 14 amino acids. CDR3 nucleotide sequence: TGTGCCAGCAGTTTTCTGGGGGACACAGATACGCAGTATTTT. Translation gives CASSFLGDTDTQYF.

Notes on this clonotype: A much larger clone lies one base from this, so it may be a read error. This chain links TRBV28 with TRBJ2-1, with 7 nucleotides matching TRBD1. The J call may be faulty, since TRBJ2-3 better matches the DNA end. This CDR3 is built from 13 residues. CDR1 is MDHEN and CDR2 is SYDVKM in the germline V gene. As DNA, the CDR3 is TGTGCCAGCATTTGGACAGGTGAGGTAGCGCAGTATTTT. Translating gives CASIWTGEVAQYF.

This clonotype occurred many times. The genes are TRBV2 and TRBJ1-2; no clear D gene. There are 12 residues in the CDR3. Per germline, CDR1 SNHLY and CDR2 FYNNEI. Between the trimmed V and J ends, which lost 7 bases and 7 bases, there was a span of 13 bases. CDR3: CASNSVGSGYTF. The CDR3 nucleotides are TGTGCCAGCAATTCAGTCGGTAGTGGCTACACCTTC.

This clonotype was counted only a few times. The chain is built from TRBV20-1 and TRBJ1-6; the D is unclear. The CDR3 totals 16 residues. The V end lost 5 bases, the J end lost 7 bases, and 21 bases lay between the germline ends. Per germline, CDR1 DFQATT and CDR2 SNEGSKA (reference sequence). The CDR3 DNA is TGCAGTGCTCGAAGCCGGCGGGGATCGATCAATTCACCCCTCCACTTT. This sequence encodes CSARSRRGSINSPLHF.

This clonotype was recorded a few times. The chain uses TRBV6-5 and TRBJ2-5, with D uncertain. CDR1 is MNHEY, CDR2 SVGAGI, per germline. CDR3 length: 13 residues. Trimming pared 6 bases from V and 2 bases from J, leaving 10 bases between. The CDR3 is CASRYPSQETQYF. The CDR3 DNA reads as TGTGCCAGCAGATACCCTTCGCAAGAGACCCAGTACTTC.

Only a few counts were recorded for this clonotype. The chain employs TRBV15 and TRBJ2-5; no firm D call. The CDR3 contains 14 residues. V lost 3 bases and J 4 bases, leaving 12 bases between the germline ends. Germline V gene sequence: CDR1 LNHNV, CDR2 YYDKDF (reference sequence). The CDR3 reads CATSSPGRRETQYF. As DNA, the CDR3 is TGTGCCACCAGCAGCCCTGGCCGTAGAGAGACCCAGTACTTC.